Here is one T cell receptor beta chain with its context. The antigen this receptor binds is unknown. No much larger clone is present one base from it, and per-base qualities are unavailable. Using bias-controlled multiplex PCR with the immunoSEQ v3 hsTCRB kit, the TCR beta CDR3 regions were amplified from genomic DNA. An Illumina NextSeq 500 was used to sequence the TCR libraries, reaching some 2 million read pairs at survey level or 5-6 million at deep level. In the authors' own workflow: V, D and J genes were assigned, non-productive sequences were removed, and clonality was reported by immunoSEQ Analyzer software. Repertoires of infused TIL and blood were compared using productive Simpson clonality and the Morisita overlap index of productive TRB rearrangements. Absolute clonotype counts in blood were estimated as lymphocyte count times CD3+ fraction times the clone's productive frequency. Entries here come from immuneACCESS through TCRdb and include only in-frame sequences with V and J called. Some clones fail to appear in such tables; in the studies checked, an unresolved V gene covers under half of the shortfall, and the cause of the remainder is unknown. The D gene and trimming were derived from the DNA, and the V and J assignments and clone size from that table. This sample has tens of thousands of clones in its table, and about 79% of those were observed once. The ten largest clones represent almost 7.5% of the sample.

The time point tag for this specimen amounts to: pre-treatment sample, taken before nivolumab and TIL therapy. Between October 2017 and January 2020, a dual-center phase I trial enrolled adults who had stage 4 NSCLC. Samples were obtained from a single-arm, open-label phase I trial in which tumor-infiltrating lymphocyte therapy with nivolumab was evaluated in advanced non-small cell lung cancer. Blood mononuclear cells from EDTA tubes were separated on a Ficoll gradient and snap-frozen as pellets, and DNA was extracted from the cells using a Qiagen mini-prep kit. The data are from a study of TIL therapy for anti-PD-1-resistant metastatic lung cancer (dated by TCRdb to the early 2020s). About the study as a whole: Before any PD-1/PD-L1 blockade was given, tumors were harvested, nivolumab was then administered, and patients who progressed went on to receive lymphodepletion, an infusion of expanded TIL, and IL-2. Among the enrolled patients, the median age was approximately 49 years (range 38-75), and the median tumor PD-L1 proportion score was more than 4.5%. Most of the cohort had lung adenocarcinoma, including a handful of EGFR-mutant tumors and two ALK-rearranged tumors, and half of the patients were either current or former smokers. A median non-synonymous tumor mutation burden of under 1.9 mutations per megabase was determined across the cohort by whole-exome sequencing. T cell receptor beta sequencing of tumor and peripheral blood served to follow clonotypes across the tumor, the expanded TIL product, and serial blood samples. Study-level results and caveats: Infused TIL clonotypes partially replaced the baseline peripheral repertoire then decayed over months, with no apparent association between persistence and response. The study protocol defined all tumor marker inferences as exploratory. Because the cohort was highly selected, with more treatment-naive, never-smoker and oncogene-addicted patients than is typical, generalizability is limited.

From the germline V gene, CDR1 is SGDLS and CDR2 is YYNGEE. Deletion took 3 bases off V and 0 bases off J, with a span of 13 bases between the germline ends. The CDR3 holds 16 amino acids from the cysteine to the phenylalanine. Solely the CDR3 DNA is kept, with 48 bases framed from the first base. The chain is made from TRBV9 and TRBJ2-1; the D gene assignment is ambiguous. The specimen was blood, collected at baseline. The clonotype comes from a person aged 25 to 80 with non-small cell lung cancer. The CDR3 in this case is CASSDLAPSSYNEQFF. The sequence in DNA is TGTGCCAGCAGCGACTTGGCCCCGAGCTCCTACAATGAGCAGTTCTTC. The full variable domain, with segments outside the CDR3 supplied by the reference TRBV9 and TRBJ2-1 proteins, appears as DSGVTQTPKHLITATGQRVTLRCSPRSGDLSVYWYQQSLDQGLQFLIQYYNGEERAKGNILERFSAQQFPDLHSELNLSSLELGDSALYFCASSDLAPSSYNEQFFGPGTRLTVL.